The clone carrying this TCR beta chain was found once. This specimen belongs to a study of blood T cell repertoires in COVID-19. About the study: Nucleic acid was either cDNA or gDNA, and it came from T cells, B-cell-depleted T cells, or PBMCs.

Trimming took 0 bases from V and 4 from J, leaving 11 bases between them. Germline CDR1 SGDLS, CDR2 YYNGEE. The CDR3 length is 15 residues. Per the authors' pipeline: Estimation of nucleated cell counts relied on the amplification of reference gene primers. The repertoire was sequenced with immunoSEQ multiplex PCR; TCRdb's copy has only in-frame clones and lacks some. V and J calls and clone size follow that table, whereas D and trimming were derived from the DNA. The sample shows 340,000 or so clones, around 82% of them seen only once. The specimen sequenced was peripheral blood. V and J are TRBV9 and TRBJ1-3; D gene uncertain. The receptor was derived from a man under 40 with active or convalescent COVID-19. The CDR3 here is CASSVGRASGNTIYF. CDR3 nucleotides: TGTGCCAGCAGCGTAGGGAGGGCTAGCGGAAACACCATATATTTT.